This T cell receptor (beta chain) came from a study of shared clonotypes between healthy human individuals. For the study at large: Three plates each covered CD4 naive and memory; CD8 naive two, CD8 memory one. General study findings and limits: Compared with clonotypes that all four donors shared, non-shared clonotypes had lower generation probabilities.

Profiling relied on immunoSEQ multiplex PCR, and the TCRdb table lists in-frame clones only, not all of them. Here the sample spans 2 million to 2.5 million clones, about 90% being singletons. Per germline, CDR1 SEHNR and CDR2 FQNEAQ (reference sequence). The V end lost 6 bases, the J end lost 2 bases, and 6 bases lay between the germline ends. The CDR3 extends over 12 amino acids. With regard to this clone: Its antigen is not identified.

V usage is TRBV7-9 and J usage is TRBJ2-3; D uncertain. This TCR was sampled from a man between 18 and 35 years old in good health. Some clones in this sample may be carry-over from other donors' samples. Sequencing input: naive CD4+ T cells from PBMCs. The subset: CD45RA+ positively selected. CDR3 coding DNA: TGTGCCAGCAGGTGGTTCACAGATACGCAGTATTTT. The encoded protein is CASRWFTDTQYF.